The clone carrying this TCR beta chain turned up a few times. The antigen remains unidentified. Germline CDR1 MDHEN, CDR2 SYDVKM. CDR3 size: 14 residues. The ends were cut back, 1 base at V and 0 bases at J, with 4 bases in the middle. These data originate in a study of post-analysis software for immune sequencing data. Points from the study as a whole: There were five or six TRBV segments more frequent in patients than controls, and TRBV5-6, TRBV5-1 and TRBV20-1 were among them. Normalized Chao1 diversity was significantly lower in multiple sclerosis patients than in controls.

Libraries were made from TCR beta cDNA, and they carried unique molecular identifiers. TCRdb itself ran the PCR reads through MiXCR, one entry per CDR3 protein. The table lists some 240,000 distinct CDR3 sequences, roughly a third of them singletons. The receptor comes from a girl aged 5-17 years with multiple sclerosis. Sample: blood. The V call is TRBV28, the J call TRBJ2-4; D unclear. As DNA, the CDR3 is TGTGCCAGCAGTTTATTAGTAGCCAAAAACATTCAGTACTTC. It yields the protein CASSLLVAKNIQYF.